This is a list of T cell receptor beta chains from one sample in a study of T cell repertoires in cytomegalovirus infection. TCRdb analysed the reads with MiXCR anew, one entry per CDR3 protein. This table holds 750,000 to 950,000 distinct CDR3 sequences, around 29% found once. These receptors' targets are unknown. The source was cultured CD8+ T cells from PBMCs, collected from culture after CMV antigen stimulation. These receptors were taken from a human donor in good health (CMV status not recorded). Some clones in this sample may be carry-over from other donors' samples. Each CDR3 is given with its conserved first and last residue. Each record gives: J gene, D gene, CDR3 length, V gene, clone size, CDR3 DNA, CDR3 protein. D genes are given only for firm matches. Size is omitted from some rows. Given values are once, few, many or a class for expanded clones.

j_gene: TRBJ1-4; d_gene: .; len: 15; v_gene: TRBV27; abundance: .; CDR3nt: TGTGCCAGCAGTTACGGGGCGGTGGTAAATGAAAAACTGTTTTTT; CDR3aa: CASSYGAVVNEKLFF
j_gene: TRBJ1-6; d_gene: .; len: 17; v_gene: TRBV28; abundance: many; CDR3nt: TGTGCCAGCAGTTTGGGAAGGTTGGTTACCTATAATTCACCCCTCCACTTT; CDR3aa: CASSLGRLVTYNSPLHF
j_gene: TRBJ1-4; d_gene: .; len: 15; v_gene: TRBV27; abundance: .; CDR3nt: TGTGCCAGCAGCTCACAGGGTCGCACTAATGAAAAACTGTTTTTT; CDR3aa: CASSSQGRTNEKLFF
j_gene: TRBJ2-7; d_gene: TRBD1; len: 15; v_gene: TRBV2; abundance: .; CDR3nt: TGTGCCAGCAGTGAAGGGACAGGGCCTACCTACGAGCAGTACTTC; CDR3aa: CASSEGTGPTYEQYF
j_gene: TRBJ2-1; d_gene: TRBD1; len: 14; v_gene: TRBV27; abundance: .; CDR3nt: TGTGCCAGCAGTTTGGACAGGGATACCAATGAGCAGTTCTTC; CDR3aa: CASSLDRDTNEQFF
j_gene: TRBJ2-1; d_gene: .; len: 11; v_gene: TRBV6-2/TRBV6-3; abundance: few; CDR3nt: TGTGCCAGCAGCCCCAGGTATGAGCAGTTCTTC; CDR3aa: CASSPRYEQFF
j_gene: TRBJ2-1; d_gene: TRBD2; len: 16; v_gene: TRBV6-2/TRBV6-3; abundance: .; CDR3nt: TGTGCCAGCGGCGGCGGGGGGATCAAGGAGGACAATGAGCAGTTCTTC; CDR3aa: CASGGGGIKEDNEQFF
j_gene: TRBJ1-2; d_gene: TRBD1; len: 16; v_gene: TRBV5-6; abundance: .; CDR3nt: TGTGCCAGCAGGACCAAGACAGGGTGGGTTAACTATGGCTACACCTTC; CDR3aa: CASRTKTGWVNYGYTF
j_gene: TRBJ2-7; d_gene: .; len: 15; v_gene: TRBV27; abundance: .; CDR3nt: TGTGCCAGCAGTTTACGGGGGCGTCAGCGGAACGAGCAGTACTTC; CDR3aa: CASSLRGRQRNEQYF
j_gene: TRBJ2-1; d_gene: .; len: 15; v_gene: TRBV5-1; abundance: .; CDR3nt: TGCGCCAGCAGCTTGGGGTTTGGCAGGGACAATGAGCAGTTCTTC; CDR3aa: CASSLGFGRDNEQFF
j_gene: TRBJ1-2; d_gene: .; len: 13; v_gene: TRBV20-1; abundance: once; CDR3nt: TGCAGTGCTAGGGAGGGCCCTAACTATGGCTACACCTTC; CDR3aa: CSAREGPNYGYTF
j_gene: TRBJ2-1; d_gene: .; len: 17; v_gene: TRBV20-1; abundance: .; CDR3nt: TGCAGTGCTAGAGATGATTCCAGCGGGTTCTCCTACAATGAGCAGTTCTTC; CDR3aa: CSARDDSSGFSYNEQFF
j_gene: TRBJ2-5; d_gene: .; len: 13; v_gene: TRBV2; abundance: .; CDR3nt: TGTGCCAGCAGGCCCCGGGGGCGGGAGACCCAGTACTTC; CDR3aa: CASRPRGRETQYF